This T cell receptor (beta chain) is drawn from a study of cytomegalovirus exposure and HLA in healthy donors. Whole-study results and caveats: TCR beta V- and J-gene trimming, according to a later analysis, was linked to a missense DCLRE1C variant.

The PCR made use of 60 Vbeta and 13 Jbeta primers. Assay used: immunoSEQ multiplex PCR; TCRdb lists only in-frame clones, some missing. Of 150,000 to 200,000 clones listed, approximately 85% are singletons. V lost 0 bases and J lost 6; bases outside the gene matches: 6. Germline assignment: CDR1 LNHNV and CDR2 YYDKDF (reference sequence). The CDR3 runs 16 residues. Samples came from healthy bone marrow donors. As concerns this clone: Its target is unknown.

J is TRBJ1-4 and V is TRBV15; 8 bases are shared with TRBD1. The specimen was PBMCs. The sequence was collected from a man aged 18 to 29 in good health and CMV-seronegative. The CDR3 reads CATSRDQETGDEKLFF. For the CDR3, the DNA is TGTGCCACCAGCAGAGATCAGGAGACAGGGGATGAAAAACTGTTTTTT.